The following is a T cell receptor (beta chain) sequence with its context. The sample comes from a study of blood T cell repertoires in COVID-19. Study processing details: Using reference gene primer amplification, nucleated cell counts were estimated. Sequencing used immunoSEQ multiplex PCR; TCRdb keeps in-frame clones, though not all of them. The D gene and trimming were derived from the DNA, and the V and J assignments and clone size from that table. The sample shows some 240,000 clones, approximately 83% of them seen only once. The material sequenced was peripheral blood. The TCR comes from a woman aged 80 or older with acute or convalescent COVID-19.

CDR3 nucleotides: TGTGCCAGCAGCCAACAGACAGGCGGTGGAAACACCATATATTTT. As protein: CASSQQTGGGNTIYF. This chain connects TRBV4-2 to TRBJ1-3; the D gene is possibly TRBD1 (6 bases). The V and J ends lost 2 bases and 3 bases respectively, with 11 bases between them. This CDR3 comprises 15 residues. Germline values: CDR1 LGHNA, CDR2 YNFKEQ.